This T cell receptor beta chain was found in a study of T cell repertoires in cytomegalovirus infection (dated by TCRdb to 2018 to 2020). About the study as a whole: Peptide stimulations targeted recently identified HLA-C-restricted CMV epitopes, whose presentation resists viral immunomodulation, together with well-studied HLA-B-restricted epitopes. Donor HLA type was relevant to the analysis, because carriage of CMV infection together with the matching HLA type was indicated by public TCR beta signatures.

There are 13 amino acids in the CDR3, from cysteine to phenylalanine inclusive. Only CDR3 DNA remains: 39 bases, in frame from the first base. Trimming takes 5 bases from V and 3 bases from J, and the germline ends sit 11 bases apart. The germline V gene specifies MNHNS as CDR1 and SASEGT as CDR2. The sequencing machine was an Illumina HiSeq 1500. TCRdb reran the public reads through fastp at Q25 and MiXCR, keeping productive beta chains. Rows merge per CDR3 protein into single entries with the most common DNA and genes. For this sample the table gives approximately 120,000 distinct CDR3 sequences, of which more than 25% were detected only once. In total, the top ten clones hold 58% of the sample. The treatment or condition label corresponds to: in vitro stimulation with specific CMV peptide epitopes to enrich CMV-specific T cells. Details on this clonotype: No antigen is known for it. Per-base qualities were not stored, and no clone one base away is much larger.

Findings and caveats that apply to the study as a whole: In the ex vivo response, HLA-C-restricted CMV-specific TCR beta clonotypes were dominant, and in two of eight donors the single most frequent clonotype came from this HLA-C-restricted group. In both this cohort and an independent approximately 370-donor cohort, the cumulative frequency of public TCR beta family members distinguished carriers of CMV infection plus the relevant HLA type.

The specimen comprised CD8+ T cells from cultured PBMCs, sampled from culture after CMV antigen stimulation. The chain is made from TRBV6-1 and TRBJ2-7, and TRBD1 may be the D gene, going by 5 matching bases. The receptor was isolated from a human donor in good health (CMV status not recorded). Some clones in this sample may be carry-over from other donors' samples. The sequence in DNA is TGTGCCAGCAGTCCGTTAGACAGCTACGAGCAGTACTTC. Its translation reads: CASSPLDSYEQYF.